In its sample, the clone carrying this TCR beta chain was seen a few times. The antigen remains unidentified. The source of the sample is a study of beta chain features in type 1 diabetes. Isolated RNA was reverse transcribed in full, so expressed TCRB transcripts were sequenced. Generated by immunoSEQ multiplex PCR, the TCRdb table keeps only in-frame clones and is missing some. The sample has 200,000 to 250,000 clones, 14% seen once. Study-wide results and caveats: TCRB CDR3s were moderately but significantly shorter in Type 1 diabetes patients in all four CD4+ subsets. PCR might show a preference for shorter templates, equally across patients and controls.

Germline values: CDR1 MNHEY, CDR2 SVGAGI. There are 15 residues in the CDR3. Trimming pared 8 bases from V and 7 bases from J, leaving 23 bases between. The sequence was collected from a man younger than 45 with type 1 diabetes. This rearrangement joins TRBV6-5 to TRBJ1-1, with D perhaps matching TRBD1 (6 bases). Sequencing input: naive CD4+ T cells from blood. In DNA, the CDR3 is TGTGCCAGCTGGGGGTCAGGGGCGGGTAGTGGTGAAGCTTTCTTT. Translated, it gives CASWGSGAGSGEAFF.